The source of this T cell receptor (beta chain) is a study of CXCR3-negative and CXCR3-positive naive CD8 T cells. Findings and caveats of the study: Diversity proved comparably high across both naive subsets and much lower in memory CD8+ cells. It was found that naive subsets had comparable surface CD5, and TCR strength was inferred from TRB CDR3 properties.

This clonotype is called medium-sized (0.01 to 0.1%) based on its frequency. Its antigen is as yet unknown. UMI-tagged TRB cDNA libraries were built via 5' RACE. For each CDR3 protein, TCRdb gives one entry from its re-call of the 5' RACE reads, without DNA. This specimen shows some 40,000 distinct CDR3 sequences; the ten leading clones hold roughly 7.7%. Triplicates of 250,000 to 350,000 cells were sorted from each CD8+ T cell subset. The clonotype originates from a human donor in good health. Some clones in this sample may be carry-over from other donors' samples. The sample comprised memory CD8+ T cells from blood.

CDR3 sequence: CSARVGGSSTEAFF. The V and J genes are TRBV20-1 and TRBJ1-1. CDR3 length: 14 amino acids. Germline CDR1 DFQATT, CDR2 SNEGSKA (reference sequence).